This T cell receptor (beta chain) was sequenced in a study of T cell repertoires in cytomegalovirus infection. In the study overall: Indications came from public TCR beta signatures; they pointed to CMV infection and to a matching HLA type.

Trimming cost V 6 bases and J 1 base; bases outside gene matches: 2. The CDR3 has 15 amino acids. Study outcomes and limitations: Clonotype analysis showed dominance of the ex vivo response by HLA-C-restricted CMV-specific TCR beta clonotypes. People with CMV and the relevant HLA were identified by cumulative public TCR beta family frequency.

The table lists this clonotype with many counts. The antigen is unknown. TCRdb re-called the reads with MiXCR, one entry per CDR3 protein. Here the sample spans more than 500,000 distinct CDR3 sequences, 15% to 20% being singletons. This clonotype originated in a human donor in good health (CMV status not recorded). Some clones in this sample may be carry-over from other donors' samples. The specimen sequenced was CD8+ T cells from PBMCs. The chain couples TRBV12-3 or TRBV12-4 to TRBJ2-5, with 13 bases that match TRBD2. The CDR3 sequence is CASRRLAGGQETQYF. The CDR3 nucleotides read TGTGCCAGCAGACGACTAGCGGGGGGCCAAGAGACCCAGTACTTC.